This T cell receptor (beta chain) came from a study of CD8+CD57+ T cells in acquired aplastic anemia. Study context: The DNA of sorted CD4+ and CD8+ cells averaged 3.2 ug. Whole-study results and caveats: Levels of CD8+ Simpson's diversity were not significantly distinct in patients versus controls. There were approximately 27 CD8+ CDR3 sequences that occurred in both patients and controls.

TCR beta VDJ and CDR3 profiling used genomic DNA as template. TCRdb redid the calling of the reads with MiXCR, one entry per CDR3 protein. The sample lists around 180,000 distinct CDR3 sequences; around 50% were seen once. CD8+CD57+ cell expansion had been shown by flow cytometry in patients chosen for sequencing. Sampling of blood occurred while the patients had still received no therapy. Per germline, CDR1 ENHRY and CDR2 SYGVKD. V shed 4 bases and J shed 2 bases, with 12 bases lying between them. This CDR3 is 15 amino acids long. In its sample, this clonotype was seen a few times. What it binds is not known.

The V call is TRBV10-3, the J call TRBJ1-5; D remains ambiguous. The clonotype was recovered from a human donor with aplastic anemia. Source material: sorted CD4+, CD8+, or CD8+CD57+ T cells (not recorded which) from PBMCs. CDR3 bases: TGTGCCATCAGTGCATACCCCGGGGGCAATCAGCCCCAGCATTTT. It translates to CAISAYPGGNQPQHF.